These 25 T cell receptor beta chains came from one sample sequenced in a study of identical twins. TCRdb reprocessed the 5' RACE reads with MiXCR, giving one entry per CDR3 protein. The sample includes roughly 690,000 distinct CDR3 sequences, about 20% seen only once; the top ten take approximately 4.5%. These same records also appear under a second study, on T cells expressing NK-cell markers.

Sequencing was done on a sample of PBMCs. All receptors come from a woman between 18 and 30 years old in good health.

This chain connects TRBV11-2 to TRBJ2-7; tentative D call: TRBD2 (5 bases). Germline loops: CDR1 SGHAT, CDR2 FQNNGV. This CDR3 region has 16 residues. Trimming left V 2 bases short and J 2 bases short, with 16 bases between. The CDR3 loop is CASSLSFRGTTYEQYF. In nucleotides, the CDR3 is TGTGCCAGCAGCTTATCTTTTCGGGGTACCACCTACGAGCAGTACTTC.

CDR3 coding DNA: TGTGCCAGCAGCTTGGGACAGGTGGGTCAGCCCCAGCATTTT. Translation: CASSLGQVGQPQHF. V gene TRBV5-8 combines with J gene TRBJ1-5; the D gene is possibly TRBD1 (6 bases). The CDR3 contains 14 residues. The V end was cut by 0 bases, the J end by 6 bases, with 10 bases between. The germline CDR1 and CDR2 sequences are SGHTS and YDEGEE.

The J gene is TRBJ2-7, the V gene TRBV5-1; D is unclear. From germline, CDR1 is SGHRS and CDR2 YFSETQ. This CDR3 is built from 16 residues. The V end was cut by 0 bases, the J end by 3 bases, with 16 bases between. The CDR3 protein is CASSLDLATTNYEQYF. The CDR3 coding sequence is TGCGCCAGCAGCTTGGATCTTGCGACGACCAACTACGAGCAGTACTTC.

Concerning this clonotype itself: One junction end disagrees with the germline gene, perhaps due to a read error. The rearrangement joins TRBV12-3 or TRBV12-4 to TRBJ2-4; a possible D gene is TRBD1 (5 bases). The CDR3 has 18 amino acids. In DNA form, the CDR3 reads TGTACCAGCAGTTTGAGAAGGGGCGGAGAGTTAGCCAAAAACATTCAGTACTTC. Amino acid sequence: CTSSLRRGGELAKNIQYF.

The chain joins TRBV12-3 or TRBV12-4 to TRBJ2-5, with 9 nucleotides matching TRBD2. Germline trimming cut 8 bases from V and 5 bases from J; bases unmatched to any gene: 6. This CDR3 spans 13 amino acids. In DNA form, the CDR3 reads TGTGCCAGCGAGCGGGGGGCGGGGGAGACCCAGTACTTC. Translating it yields CASERGAGETQYF.

This clonotype was counted at least ten times. The chain employs TRBV20-1 and TRBJ1-1, with no clear D. Germline values: CDR1 DFQATT, CDR2 SNEGSKA (reference sequence). The CDR3 contains 14 residues. Trimming removed 2 bases from V and 2 bases from J, with 12 bases in between. CDR3 bases: TGCAGTGCTAGATTTGAGGACTTAAACACTGAAGCTTTCTTT. Amino acids: CSARFEDLNTEAFF.

This clonotype showed up many times. This chain uses TRBV27 with TRBJ1-1; D is unresolved. Deletions cut 4 bases from V and 8 bases from J, with 14 bases between. Germline V gives CDR1 MNHEY, CDR2 SMNVEV (reference sequence). The CDR3 sequence is 13 residues long. Here the CDR3 reads CASSSGPVGEAFF. Here the CDR3 DNA reads TGTGCCAGCAGTTCTGGACCAGTAGGAGAAGCTTTCTTT.

This chain links TRBV6-5 with TRBJ2-3, with D unclear. CDR1 is MNHEY, CDR2 SVGAGI, per germline. With 0 bases removed from V and 2 bases from J, the gap between germline ends came to 9 bases. The CDR3 has 15 residues. The CDR3, as DNA: TGTGCCAGCAGTTACTCCCGCGGATACACAGATACGCAGTATTTT. This translates into CASSYSRGYTDTQYF.

The sample holds a few counts of this clonotype. This rearrangement joins TRBV5-1 to TRBJ2-5; perhaps TRBD1 as D (6 bases). The germline CDR1 and CDR2 sequences are SGHRS and YFSETQ. V was trimmed by 4 bases and J by 2 bases, leaving 15 bases between them. There are 15 residues in the CDR3. The DNA for the CDR3 is TGCGCCAGCAGCCACACTACAGGGTTGCAAGAGACCCAGTACTTC. Its protein product is CASSHTTGLQETQYF.

This clonotype was observed a few times. The J gene is TRBJ1-2, the V gene TRBV20-1, with D perhaps matching TRBD1 (5 bases). Germline-derived CDR1 and CDR2 are DFQATT and SNEGSKA (reference sequence). V was cut by 6 bases and J by 5 bases, with 13 bases left in between. CDR3 size: 12 residues. The DNA for the CDR3 is TGCAGTGCCTCCAGGGAAGCATATGGCTACACCTTC. Residues: CSASREAYGYTF.

This clonotype has only a few counts. This chain uses TRBV10-3 with TRBJ2-3, with TRBD1 as a possible D gene (5 bases). Trimming removed 2 bases from V and 1 base from J, with 16 bases in between. Germline CDR1 reads ENHRY; CDR2 reads SYGVKD. This CDR3 has 17 amino acids. CDR3 loop: CAISEIRLQAGTDTQYF. For the CDR3, the DNA is TGTGCCATCAGTGAGATAAGATTACAGGCTGGCACAGATACGCAGTATTTT.

The J gene is TRBJ1-4, the V gene TRBV29-1, with TRBD1 matching over 10 bases. Looked up from germline, CDR1 is SQVTM and CDR2 is ANQGSEA. The V gene end was trimmed by 6 bases and the J gene end by 10 bases; junction bases not matched to a gene: 2. This CDR3 contains 11 residues. The CDR3 DNA reads TGCAGCGTGGGACAGGGGACAAAACTGTTTTTT. Its translation: CSVGQGTKLFF.

A few counts support this clonotype. The rearrangement uses TRBV5-1 and TRBJ2-1, with TRBD2 identical over 10 bases. Germline CDR1 is SGHRS and CDR2 is YFSETQ. V lost 0 bases, J lost 10 bases, and 7 bases stayed unmatched. This CDR3 contains 15 residues. CDR3 nucleotides: TGCGCCAGCAGCTTGGCCCGGTCTAGCGGGGGCGAGCAGTTCTTC. This translates into CASSLARSSGGEQFF. Using reference TRBV5-1 and TRBJ2-1 for the parts outside the CDR3, the full variable domain is KAGVTQTPRYLIKTRGQQVTLSCSPISGHRSVSWYQQTPGQGLQFLFEYFSETQRNKGNFPGRFSGRQFSNSRSEMNVSTLELGDSALYLCASSLARSSGGEQFFGPGTRLTVL.

This chain connects TRBV12-3 or TRBV12-4 to TRBJ1-1; a possible D gene is TRBD1 (6 bases). V lost 3 bases to trimming and J lost 1 base, with 12 bases between them. The CDR3 is made up of 15 amino acids. CDR3 in amino acids: CASSFSRGGNTEAFF. CDR3 nucleotides: TGTGCCAGCAGTTTTTCCCGAGGGGGGAACACTGAAGCTTTCTTT.

The V gene is TRBV12-3 or TRBV12-4, the J gene TRBJ2-7, with 7 bases aligning to TRBD1. The CDR3 consists of 16 residues. V shed 5 bases, J shed 0 bases, and the junction held 10 bases outside the gene matches. The chain's CDR3 is CASSAYGQDPSYEQYF. The CDR3 DNA reads as TGTGCCAGCAGTGCCTATGGACAGGACCCCTCCTACGAGCAGTACTTC.

J is TRBJ2-1 and V is TRBV12-3 or TRBV12-4, with 13 bases aligning to TRBD2. The CDR3 loop spans 23 amino acids. The V and J ends lost 2 bases and 0 bases, in that order; junction bases with no gene match: 19. The CDR3 nucleotides are TGTGCCAGCAGTTTAAACGGAGTGGGTCCGGGACTAGCGGGGACTCGCTCCTACAATGAGCAGTTCTTC. Translating gives CASSLNGVGPGLAGTRSYNEQFF.

The chain employs TRBV10-3 and TRBJ2-2, with 8 bases lining up with TRBD2. V lost 6 bases and J lost 7; bases outside the gene matches: 10. CDR3 size: 15 residues. Germline V gene lookup returns CDR1 ENHRY and CDR2 SYGVKD. This CDR3 reads CAIRGAGEEGGELFF. The CDR3 DNA reads TGTGCCATCAGGGGAGCGGGAGAGGAGGGCGGGGAGCTGTTTTTT.

This clonotype was seen repeatedly, ten times or more. The genes are TRBV7-2 and TRBJ2-3; 8 bases agree with TRBD1. CDR3 length: 15 residues. The junction had 9 bases not matched to a gene; V was cut back by 5 bases and J by 5 bases. The germline gives CDR1 SGHTA, CDR2 FQGNSA. The CDR3 here is CASSVRRTGRDTQYF. CDR3 DNA: TGTGCCAGCAGCGTGCGTCGGACAGGGAGAGATACGCAGTATTTT.

At least ten counts were recorded for this clonotype. J is TRBJ2-7 and V is TRBV6-2 or TRBV6-3; unclear D gene. Trimming stripped 6 bases from V and 7 bases from J, with 13 bases between. The CDR3 totals 12 residues. Germline lookup yields CDR1 MNHEY and CDR2 SVGEGT. The CDR3 nucleotides are TGTGCCAGCAGCCCTTCCACGAGGGAGCAGTACTTC. It codes for CASSPSTREQYF.

The chain has TRBV9 and TRBJ2-3; no definite D call. V was cut by 0 bases and J by 5 bases, with 4 bases left in between. CDR3 length: 12 residues. Per germline, CDR1 SGDLS and CDR2 YYNGEE. The CDR3 bases are TGTGCCAGCAGCGTAGAGGTAGATACGCAGTATTTT. Its translation is CASSVEVDTQYF.

The CDR3 nucleotides are TGTGCCATCAGTGTTCTTCCTGGGGACCACGAGCAGTACTTC. It encodes CAISVLPGDHEQYF. The chain combines TRBV10-3 with TRBJ2-7; either TRBD1 or TRBD2 may fit D (5 bases each). The germline CDR1 and CDR2 sequences are ENHRY and SYGVKD. Trimming removed 4 bases from V and 5 bases from J, with 15 bases in between. This CDR3 has 14 amino acids.

The table lists this clonotype with a few counts. The rearrangement links TRBV7-9 to TRBJ2-3; no definite D call. Germline V gene data show CDR1 as SEHNR and CDR2 as FQNEAQ (reference sequence). Trimming stripped 5 bases from V and 2 bases from J, with 14 bases between. The CDR3 covers 15 residues. The CDR3 DNA reads as TGTGCCAGCAGCCCCCCCGGCTCAACCACAGATACGCAGTATTTT. This translates into CASSPPGSTTDTQYF.

The chain employs TRBV6-6 and TRBJ2-3; D call uncertain. V shed 6 bases and J shed 6 bases, with 13 bases lying between them. The germline V gene has CDR1 MNHNY and CDR2 SVGAGI (reference sequence). The CDR3 consists of 13 residues. The CDR3 loop is CASRPPRRDTQYF. For the CDR3, the DNA is TGTGCCAGCAGGCCGCCGCGGCGGGATACGCAGTATTTT.

The rearrangement joins TRBV29-1 to TRBJ1-1, with D unclear. This CDR3 is built from 11 residues. V lost 5 bases and J lost 5, with 9 bases in between. Germline loops: CDR1 SQVTM, CDR2 ANQGSEA. The CDR3 spells CSVHTGTEAFF. The CDR3 region has the DNA TGCAGCGTTCACACTGGAACTGAAGCTTTCTTT.

This clonotype came up many times. The V call is TRBV20-1, the J call TRBJ2-1; no firm D call. The CDR3 is made up of 10 amino acids. The germline gives CDR1 DFQATT, CDR2 SNEGSKA (reference sequence). Trimming stripped 6 bases from V and 12 bases from J, with 12 bases between. CDR3 nucleotide sequence: TGCAGTGCCGCATGGACGGGGCAGTTCTTC. Its translation: CSAAWTGQFF.